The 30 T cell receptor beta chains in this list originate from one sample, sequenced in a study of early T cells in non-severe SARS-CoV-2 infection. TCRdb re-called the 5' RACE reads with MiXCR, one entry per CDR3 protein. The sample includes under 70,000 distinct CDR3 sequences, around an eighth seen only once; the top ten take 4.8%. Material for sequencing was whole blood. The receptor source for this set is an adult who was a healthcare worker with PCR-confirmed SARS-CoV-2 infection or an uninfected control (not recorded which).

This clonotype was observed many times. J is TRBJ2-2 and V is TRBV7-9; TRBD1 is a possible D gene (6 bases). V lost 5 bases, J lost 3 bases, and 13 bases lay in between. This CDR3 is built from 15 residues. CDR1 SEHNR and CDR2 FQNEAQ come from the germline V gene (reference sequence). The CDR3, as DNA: TGTGCCAGCAGCGCCCAGGGACAAGACACCGGGGAGCTGTTTTTT. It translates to CASSAQGQDTGELFF.

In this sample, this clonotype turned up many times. CDR3 nucleotide sequence: TGTGCCAGCAGCTGGCGGACACCACGGGATACGCAGTATTTT. The encoded protein is CASSWRTPRDTQYF. The chain links TRBV7-8 to TRBJ2-3; D may be TRBD1 (5 bases). Germline CDR1 SGHVS, CDR2 FQNEAQ. CDR3 size: 14 residues. V shed 4 bases and J shed 6 bases, with 14 bases lying between them.

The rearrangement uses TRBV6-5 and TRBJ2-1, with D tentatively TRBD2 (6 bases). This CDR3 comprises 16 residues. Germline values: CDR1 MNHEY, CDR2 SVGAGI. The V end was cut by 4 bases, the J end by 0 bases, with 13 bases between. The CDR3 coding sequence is TGTGCCAGCAGTTCGACTAGTCGGGGCTCCTACAATGAGCAGTTCTTC. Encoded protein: CASSSTSRGSYNEQFF.

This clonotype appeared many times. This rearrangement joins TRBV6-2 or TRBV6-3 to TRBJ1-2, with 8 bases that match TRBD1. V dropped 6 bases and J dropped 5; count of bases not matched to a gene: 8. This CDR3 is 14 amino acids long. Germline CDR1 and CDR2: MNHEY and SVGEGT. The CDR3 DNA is TGTGCCAGCAGCCCTCGGACAGGGCAGTATGGCTACACCTTC. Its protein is CASSPRTGQYGYTF.

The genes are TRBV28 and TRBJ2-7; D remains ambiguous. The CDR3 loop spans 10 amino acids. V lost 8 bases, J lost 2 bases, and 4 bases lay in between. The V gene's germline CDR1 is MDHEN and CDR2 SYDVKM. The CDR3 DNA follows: TGTGCCAGCGGTCCCTACGAGCAGTACTTC. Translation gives CASGPYEQYF. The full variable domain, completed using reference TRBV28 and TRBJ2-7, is DVKVTQSSRYLVKRTGEKVFLECVQDMDHENMFWYRQDPGLGLRLIYFSYDVKMKEKGDIPEGYSVSREKKERFSLILESASTNQTSMYLCASGPYEQYFGPGTRLTVT.

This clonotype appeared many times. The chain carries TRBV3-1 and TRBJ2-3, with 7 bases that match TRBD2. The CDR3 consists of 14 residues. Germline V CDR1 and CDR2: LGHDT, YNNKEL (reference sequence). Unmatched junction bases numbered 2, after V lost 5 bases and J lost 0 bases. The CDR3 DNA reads TGTGCCAGCAGCTTTAGCGGGAGCACAGATACGCAGTATTTT. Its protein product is CASSFSGSTDTQYF.

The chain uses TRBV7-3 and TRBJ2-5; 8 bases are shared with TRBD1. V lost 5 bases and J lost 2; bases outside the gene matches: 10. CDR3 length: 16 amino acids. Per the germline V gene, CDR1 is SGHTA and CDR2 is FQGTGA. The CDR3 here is CASSAYGTGSQETQYF. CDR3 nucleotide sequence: TGTGCCAGCAGCGCATATGGGACAGGCTCACAAGAGACCCAGTACTTC.

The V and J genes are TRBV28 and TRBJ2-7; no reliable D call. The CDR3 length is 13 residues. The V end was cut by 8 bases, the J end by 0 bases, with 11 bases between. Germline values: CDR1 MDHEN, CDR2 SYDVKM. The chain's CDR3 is CASRRPSSYEQYF. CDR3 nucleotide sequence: TGTGCCAGCCGACGACCGAGCTCCTACGAGCAGTACTTC.

CDR3: CASSAVLAGGETQYF. The CDR3 DNA is TGTGCCAGCAGTGCGGTGCTAGCTGGGGGAGAGACCCAGTACTTC. V usage is TRBV27 and J usage is TRBJ2-5, with D perhaps matching TRBD1 or TRBD2 (5 bases each). Germline CDR1 reads MNHEY; CDR2 reads SMNVEV (reference sequence). This CDR3 region has 15 residues. The ends were cut back, 5 bases at V and 4 bases at J, with 17 bases in the middle.

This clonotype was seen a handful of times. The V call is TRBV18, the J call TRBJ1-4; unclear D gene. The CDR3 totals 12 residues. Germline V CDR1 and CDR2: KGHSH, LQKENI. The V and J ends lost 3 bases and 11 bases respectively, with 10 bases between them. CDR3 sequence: CASSPFPGKLFF. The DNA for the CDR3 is TGTGCCAGCTCACCCTTTCCTGGGAAACTGTTTTTT. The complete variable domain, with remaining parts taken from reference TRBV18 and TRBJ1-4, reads NAGVMQNPRHLVRRRGQEARLRCSPMKGHSHVYWYRQLPEEGLKFMVYLQKENIIDESGMPKERFSAEFPKEGPSILRIQQVVRGDSAAYFCASSPFPGKLFFGSGTQLSVL.

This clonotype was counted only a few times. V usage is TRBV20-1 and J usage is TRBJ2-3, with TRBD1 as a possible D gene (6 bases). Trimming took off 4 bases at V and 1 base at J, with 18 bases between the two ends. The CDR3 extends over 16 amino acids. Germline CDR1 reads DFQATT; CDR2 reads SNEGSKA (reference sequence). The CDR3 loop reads CSATRPQGSGTDTQYF. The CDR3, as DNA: TGCAGTGCTACCCGCCCTCAGGGGTCTGGCACAGATACGCAGTATTTT.

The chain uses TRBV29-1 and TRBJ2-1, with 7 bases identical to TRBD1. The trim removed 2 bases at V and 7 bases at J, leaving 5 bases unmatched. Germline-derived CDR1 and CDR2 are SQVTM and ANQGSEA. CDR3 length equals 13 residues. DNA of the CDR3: TGCAGCGTTGAAAGGGACAGAGATAATGAGCAGTTCTTC. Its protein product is CSVERDRDNEQFF.

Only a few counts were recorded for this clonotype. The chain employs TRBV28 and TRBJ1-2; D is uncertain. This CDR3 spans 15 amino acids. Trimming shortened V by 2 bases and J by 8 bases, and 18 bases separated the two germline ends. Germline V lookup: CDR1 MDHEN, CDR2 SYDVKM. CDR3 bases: TGTGCCAGCAGTTTAACGACGCTAGCTCCTCAAGGCTACACCTTC. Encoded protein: CASSLTTLAPQGYTF.

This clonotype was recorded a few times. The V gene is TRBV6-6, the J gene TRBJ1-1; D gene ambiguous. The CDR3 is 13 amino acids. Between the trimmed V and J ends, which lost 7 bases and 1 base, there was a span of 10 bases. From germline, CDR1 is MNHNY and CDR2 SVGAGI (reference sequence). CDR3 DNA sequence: TGTGCCAGCAATCTGCCTGGGAACACTGAAGCTTTCTTT. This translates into CASNLPGNTEAFF.

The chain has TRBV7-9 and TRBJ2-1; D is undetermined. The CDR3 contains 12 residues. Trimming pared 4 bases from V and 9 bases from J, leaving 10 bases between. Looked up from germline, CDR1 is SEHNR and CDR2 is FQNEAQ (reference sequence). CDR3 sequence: CASSSAAPEQFF. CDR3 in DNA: TGTGCCAGCAGCTCAGCCGCGCCTGAGCAGTTCTTC.

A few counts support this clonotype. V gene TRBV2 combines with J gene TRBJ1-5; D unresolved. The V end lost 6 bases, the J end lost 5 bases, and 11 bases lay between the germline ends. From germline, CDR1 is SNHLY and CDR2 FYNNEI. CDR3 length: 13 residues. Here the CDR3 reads CASRPGRYQPQHF. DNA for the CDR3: TGTGCCAGCAGACCCGGTAGATATCAGCCCCAGCATTTT.

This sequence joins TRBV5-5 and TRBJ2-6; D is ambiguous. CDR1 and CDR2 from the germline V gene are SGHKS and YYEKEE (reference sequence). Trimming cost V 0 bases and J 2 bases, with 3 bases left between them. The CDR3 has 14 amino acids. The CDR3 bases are TGTGCCAGCAGCTTGGAACCTGGGGCCAACGTCCTGACTTTC. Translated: CASSLEPGANVLTF.

CDR3 region: CASSLEVGGYYEQYF. The CDR3 DNA reads as TGTGCCAGCAGCTTGGAGGTAGGAGGGTACTACGAGCAGTACTTC. J is TRBJ2-7 and V is TRBV5-5; D might be TRBD2 (6 bases). With 0 bases removed from V and 3 bases from J, the gap between germline ends came to 13 bases. This CDR3 contains 15 residues. Per germline, CDR1 SGHKS and CDR2 YYEKEE (reference sequence).

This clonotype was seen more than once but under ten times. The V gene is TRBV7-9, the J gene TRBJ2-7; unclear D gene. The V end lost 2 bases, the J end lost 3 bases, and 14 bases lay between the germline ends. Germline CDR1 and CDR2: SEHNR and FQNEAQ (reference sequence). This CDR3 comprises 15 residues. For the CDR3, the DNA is TGTGCCAGCAGCTTATTTGAGGCAGGCCTCTACGAGCAGTACTTC. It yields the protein CASSLFEAGLYEQYF.

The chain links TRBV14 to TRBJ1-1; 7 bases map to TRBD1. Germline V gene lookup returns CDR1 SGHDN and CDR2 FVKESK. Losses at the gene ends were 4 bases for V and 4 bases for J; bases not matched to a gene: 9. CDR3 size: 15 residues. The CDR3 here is CASSPQGGGRTEAFF. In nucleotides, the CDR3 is TGTGCCAGCAGCCCCCAAGGGGGCGGTCGCACTGAAGCTTTCTTT.

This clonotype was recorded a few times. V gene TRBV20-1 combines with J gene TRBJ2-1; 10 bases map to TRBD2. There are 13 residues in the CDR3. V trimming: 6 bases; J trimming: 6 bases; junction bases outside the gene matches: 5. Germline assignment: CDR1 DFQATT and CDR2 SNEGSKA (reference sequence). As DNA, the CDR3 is TGCAGTGCCCCGGGACTAGCGTTCAATGAGCAGTTCTTC. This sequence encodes CSAPGLAFNEQFF.

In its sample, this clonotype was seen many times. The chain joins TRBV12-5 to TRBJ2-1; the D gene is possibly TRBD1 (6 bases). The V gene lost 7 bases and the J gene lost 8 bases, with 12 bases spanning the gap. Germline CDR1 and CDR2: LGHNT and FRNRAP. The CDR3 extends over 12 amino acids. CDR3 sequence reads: CASDEQGYEQFF. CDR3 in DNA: TGTGCTAGTGACGAACAGGGCTATGAGCAGTTCTTC.

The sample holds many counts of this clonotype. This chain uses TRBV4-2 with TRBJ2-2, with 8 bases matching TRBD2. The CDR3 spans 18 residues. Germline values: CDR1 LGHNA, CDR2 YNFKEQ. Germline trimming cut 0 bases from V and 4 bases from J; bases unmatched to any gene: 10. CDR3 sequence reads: CASSQEWAGGRGTGELFF. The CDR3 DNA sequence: TGTGCCAGCAGCCAAGAATGGGCGGGAGGCCGGGGCACCGGGGAGCTGTTTTTT.

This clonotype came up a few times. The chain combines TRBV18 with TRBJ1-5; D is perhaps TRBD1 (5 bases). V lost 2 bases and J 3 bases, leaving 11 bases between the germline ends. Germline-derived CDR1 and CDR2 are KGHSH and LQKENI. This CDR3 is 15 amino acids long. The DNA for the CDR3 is TGTGCCAGCTCACCAGGGGACCTTATCAATCAGCCCCAGCATTTT. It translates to CASSPGDLINQPQHF.

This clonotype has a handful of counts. The CDR3 loop is CATSRVRASGSETQYF. DNA of the CDR3: TGTGCCACCAGCAGGGTACGCGCTAGCGGGAGTGAGACCCAGTACTTC. The chain recombines TRBV15 with TRBJ2-5; 10 nucleotides agree with TRBD2. The CDR3 covers 16 residues. Looked up from germline, CDR1 is LNHNV and CDR2 is YYDKDF (reference sequence). With V trimmed by 3 bases and J by 5 bases, 9 bases remained unmatched.

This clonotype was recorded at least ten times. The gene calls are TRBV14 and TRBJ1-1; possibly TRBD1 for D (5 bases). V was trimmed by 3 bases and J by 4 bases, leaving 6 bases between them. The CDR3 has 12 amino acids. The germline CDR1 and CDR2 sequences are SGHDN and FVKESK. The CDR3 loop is CASSHGGTEAFF. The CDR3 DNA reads TGTGCCAGCAGCCACGGGGGCACTGAAGCTTTCTTT.

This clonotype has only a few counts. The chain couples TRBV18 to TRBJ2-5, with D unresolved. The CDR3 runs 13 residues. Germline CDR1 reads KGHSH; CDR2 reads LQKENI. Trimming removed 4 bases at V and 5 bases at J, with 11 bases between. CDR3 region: CASSQDEFETQYF. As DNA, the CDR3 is TGTGCCAGCTCACAGGACGAGTTCGAGACCCAGTACTTC. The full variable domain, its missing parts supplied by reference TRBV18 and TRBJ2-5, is NAGVMQNPRHLVRRRGQEARLRCSPMKGHSHVYWYRQLPEEGLKFMVYLQKENIIDESGMPKERFSAEFPKEGPSILRIQQVVRGDSAAYFCASSQDEFETQYFGPGTRLLVL.

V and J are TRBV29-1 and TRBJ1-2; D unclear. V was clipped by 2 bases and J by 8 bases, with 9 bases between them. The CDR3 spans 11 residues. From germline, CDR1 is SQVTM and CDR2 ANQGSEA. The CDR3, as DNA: TGCAGCGTTGAATGGGCTGCCGGCTACACCTTC. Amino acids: CSVEWAAGYTF. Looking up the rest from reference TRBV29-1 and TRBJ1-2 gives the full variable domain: SAVISQKPSRDICQRGTSLTIQCQVDSQVTMMFWYRQQPGQSLTLIATANQGSEATYESGFVIDKFPISRPNLTFSTLTVSNMSPEDSSIYLCSVEWAAGYTFGSGTRLTVV.

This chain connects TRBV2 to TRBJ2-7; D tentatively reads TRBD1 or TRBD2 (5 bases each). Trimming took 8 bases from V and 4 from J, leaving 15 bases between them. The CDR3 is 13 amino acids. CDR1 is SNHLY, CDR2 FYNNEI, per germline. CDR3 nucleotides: TGTGCCAGCGGAATAAGGGACCCTTACGAGCAGTACTTC. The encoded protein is CASGIRDPYEQYF.

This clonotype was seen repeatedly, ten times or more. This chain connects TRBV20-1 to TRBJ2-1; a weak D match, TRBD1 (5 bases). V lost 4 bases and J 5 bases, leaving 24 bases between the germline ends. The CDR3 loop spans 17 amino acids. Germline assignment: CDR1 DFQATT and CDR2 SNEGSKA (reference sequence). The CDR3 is CSATDSAPGLWDNEQFF. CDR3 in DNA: TGCAGTGCTACAGACAGTGCACCTGGTTTGTGGGACAATGAGCAGTTCTTC.